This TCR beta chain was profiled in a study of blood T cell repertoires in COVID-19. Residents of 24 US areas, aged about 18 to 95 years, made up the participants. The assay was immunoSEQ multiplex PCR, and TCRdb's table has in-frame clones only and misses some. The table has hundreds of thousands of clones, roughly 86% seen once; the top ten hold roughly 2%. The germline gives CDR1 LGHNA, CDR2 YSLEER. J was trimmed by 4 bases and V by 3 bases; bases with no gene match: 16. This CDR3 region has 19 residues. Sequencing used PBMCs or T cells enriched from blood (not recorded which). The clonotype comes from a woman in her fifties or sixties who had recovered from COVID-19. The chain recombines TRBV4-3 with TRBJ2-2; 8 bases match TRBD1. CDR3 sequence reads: CASSHSPGQVLSSTGELFF. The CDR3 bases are TGCGCCAGCAGCCATAGTCCGGGACAGGTTTTGTCGAGCACCGGGGAGCTGTTTTTT.